The next 2 T cell receptor beta chains were all read from a single sample in a study of cytomegalovirus exposure and HLA in healthy donors. Primers for the PCR totalled 60 Vbeta and 13 Jbeta. The protocol was immunoSEQ multiplex PCR, while the TCRdb copy is restricted to in-frame clones and leaves out a portion. The sample totals some 130,000 clones. Sequenced material: PBMCs. Source of these receptors: a man aged 18-30 years in good health and CMV-seronegative.

The V and J genes are TRBV19 and TRBJ2-2; 10 bases line up with TRBD1. The ends lost 1 base at V and 4 bases at J; junction bases unmatched: 6. The CDR3 sequence is 17 residues long. Germline V gene sequence: CDR1 LNHDA, CDR2 SQIVND (reference sequence). CDR3 amino acids: CASSIGGTGAGTGELFF. The CDR3, as DNA: TGTGCCAGTAGTATAGGCGGGACAGGGGCTGGCACCGGGGAGCTGTTTTTT.

The chain joins TRBV9 to TRBJ2-7; tentative D call: TRBD2 (5 bases). Trimming cost V 0 bases and J 3 bases, with 13 bases left between them. This CDR3 is 15 amino acids long. CDR1 and CDR2 (germline): SGDLS, YYNGEE. The CDR3 DNA reads TGTGCCAGCAGCGTAGGGCAGGAGGTTTTCTACGAGCAGTACTTC. Its translation: CASSVGQEVFYEQYF.